The clone carrying this T cell receptor (beta chain) was detected ten times or more. Its target is not known. Via MiXCR, TCRdb re-called the RACE reads, giving one row per CDR3 protein. The data contain roughly 380,000 distinct CDR3 sequences, approximately 5% of them seen just once; the ten biggest clones take up 2.6%. The time point: pre-sensitization, week 0. This sample's treatment: therapeutic diphenylcyclopropenone sensitization with weekly scalp DPC. At patch-test visits, sampling came before the patch test. The sample originates from a study of human T cells and chemical hapten exposure. Whole-study results and caveats: Since the donors had alopecia, their immune response may not be the same as that of healthy people.

The V gene's germline CDR1 is SGHVS and CDR2 FQNEAQ. This CDR3 region has 14 residues. V shed 8 bases and J shed 0 bases, with 12 bases lying between them. This sequence joins TRBV7-8 and TRBJ2-3; D is perhaps TRBD1 or TRBD2 (5 bases each). The sample here was whole blood, taken in connection with sensitization to the hapten diphenylcyclopropenone (DPC). The receptor comes from a woman in her 50s with alopecia areata. Some clones in this sample may be carry-over from other donors' samples. The CDR3 protein is CASERDGSTDTQYF. CDR3 nucleotide sequence: TGTGCCAGCGAACGGGACGGAAGCACAGATACGCAGTATTTT.